Shown below are 2 T cell receptor beta chains from a single sample sequenced in a study of Graves' ophthalmopathy and Graves' hyperthyroidism. RNA transcripts provided the template for amplifying TCR beta CDR3 regions. RT-PCR in the first round used HTBI primers; a second-round multiplex PCR followed. Each CDR3 protein gets one entry after TCRdb re-called the multiplex PCR reads with MiXCR. The table lists approximately 380,000 distinct CDR3 sequences, under 25% of them singletons. The specimen sequenced was peripheral blood. These receptors were collected from a woman in her late teens or twenties with stable Graves' hyperthyroidism.

This clonotype has at least ten counts. The chain is built from TRBV9 and TRBJ1-3; 7 bases are a match to TRBD1. With 4 bases clipped from V and 2 bases from J, the junction kept 12 bases outside the gene matches. Germline-derived CDR1 and CDR2 are SGDLS and YYNGEE. The CDR3 sequence is 17 residues long. CDR3 nucleotides: TGTGCCAGCAGCCACAGGGGCCGTAACCCCCCTGGAAACACCATATATTTT. Residues: CASSHRGRNPPGNTIYF.

In its sample, this clonotype was seen many times. The chain recombines TRBV20-1 with TRBJ1-6; 12 bases match TRBD1. This CDR3 comprises 19 residues. V lost 6 bases to trimming and J lost 4 bases; unmatched junction nucleotides: 16. In germline, CDR1 is DFQATT, CDR2 SNEGSKA (reference sequence). The CDR3 nucleotides are TGCAGTGCCCTTACTCCGGGACAGGGGGCGGCGGGGTATAATTCACCCCTCCACTTT. It specifies CSALTPGQGAAGYNSPLHF.